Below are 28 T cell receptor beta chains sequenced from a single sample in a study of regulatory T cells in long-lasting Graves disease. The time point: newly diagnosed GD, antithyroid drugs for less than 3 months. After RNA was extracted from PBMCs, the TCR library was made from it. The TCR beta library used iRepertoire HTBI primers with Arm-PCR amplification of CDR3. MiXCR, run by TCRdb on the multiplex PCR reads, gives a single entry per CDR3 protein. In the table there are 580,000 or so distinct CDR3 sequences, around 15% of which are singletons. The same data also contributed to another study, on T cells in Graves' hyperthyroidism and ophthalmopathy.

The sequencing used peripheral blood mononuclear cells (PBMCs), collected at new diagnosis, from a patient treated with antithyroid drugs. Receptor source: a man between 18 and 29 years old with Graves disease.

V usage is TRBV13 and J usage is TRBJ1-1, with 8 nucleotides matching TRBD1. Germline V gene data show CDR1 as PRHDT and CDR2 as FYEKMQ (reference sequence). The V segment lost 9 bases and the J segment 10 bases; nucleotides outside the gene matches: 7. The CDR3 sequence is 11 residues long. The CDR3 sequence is CARGQGGLAFF. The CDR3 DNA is TGTGCCAGAGGACAGGGAGGTTTAGCTTTCTTT.

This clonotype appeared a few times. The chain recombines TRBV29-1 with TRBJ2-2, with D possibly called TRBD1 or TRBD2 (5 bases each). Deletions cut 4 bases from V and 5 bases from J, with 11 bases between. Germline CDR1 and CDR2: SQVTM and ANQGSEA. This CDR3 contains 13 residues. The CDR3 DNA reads TGCAGCGTTGCTCCAGGGAGTACCGGGGAGCTGTTTTTT. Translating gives CSVAPGSTGELFF.

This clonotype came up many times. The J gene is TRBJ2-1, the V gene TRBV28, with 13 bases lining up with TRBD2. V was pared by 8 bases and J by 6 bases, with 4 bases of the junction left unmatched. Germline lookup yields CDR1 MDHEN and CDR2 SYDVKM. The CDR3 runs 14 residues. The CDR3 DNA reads TGTGCCAGCTGGAGGACTAGCGGGAGCAATGAGCAGTTCTTC. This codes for CASWRTSGSNEQFF.

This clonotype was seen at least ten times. The CDR3 reads CASSTQRGNTDTQYF. DNA of the CDR3: TGTGCCAGCAGCACTCAGCGGGGGAACACAGATACGCAGTATTTT. This rearrangement joins TRBV7-9 to TRBJ2-3, with 8 bases that match TRBD2. Germline V gives CDR1 SEHNR, CDR2 FQNEAQ (reference sequence). The ends lost 5 bases at V and 2 bases at J; junction bases unmatched: 6. This CDR3 has 15 amino acids.

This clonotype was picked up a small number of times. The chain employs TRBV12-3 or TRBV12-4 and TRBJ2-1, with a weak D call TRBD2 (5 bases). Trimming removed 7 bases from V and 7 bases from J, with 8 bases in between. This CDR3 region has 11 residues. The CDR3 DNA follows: TGTGCCAGCAATACGGGAAATGAGCAGTTCTTC. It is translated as CASNTGNEQFF.

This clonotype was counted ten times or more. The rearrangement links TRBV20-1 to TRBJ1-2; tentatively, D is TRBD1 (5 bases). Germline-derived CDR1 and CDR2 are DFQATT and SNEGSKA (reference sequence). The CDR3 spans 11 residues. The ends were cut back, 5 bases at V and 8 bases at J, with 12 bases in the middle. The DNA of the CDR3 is TGCAGTGCTGCTAGGGGCGAAGGCTACACCTTC. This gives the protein CSAARGEGYTF.

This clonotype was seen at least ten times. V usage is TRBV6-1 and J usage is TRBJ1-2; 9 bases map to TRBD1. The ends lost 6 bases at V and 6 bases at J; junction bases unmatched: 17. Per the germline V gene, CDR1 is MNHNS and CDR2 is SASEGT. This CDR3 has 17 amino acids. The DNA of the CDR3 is TGTGCCAGCAGCGGATCAACACCGGGACAGGGTCGCGATGGCTACACCTTC. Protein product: CASSGSTPGQGRDGYTF.

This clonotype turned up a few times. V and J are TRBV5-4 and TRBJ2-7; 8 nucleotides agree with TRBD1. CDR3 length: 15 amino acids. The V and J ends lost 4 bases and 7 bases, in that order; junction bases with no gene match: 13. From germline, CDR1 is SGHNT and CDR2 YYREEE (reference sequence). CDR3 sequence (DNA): TGTGCCAGCAGCCACGGGACAGGTGACACCTGGGAGCAGTACTTC. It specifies CASSHGTGDTWEQYF.

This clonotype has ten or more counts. The DNA for the CDR3 is TGTGCCAGCGTCCGACAGGGAGGTTTTGGTGAAAAACTGTTTTTT. It translates to CASVRQGGFGEKLFF. The chain is built from TRBV28 and TRBJ1-4, with 7 bases fitting TRBD1. Germline V gene data show CDR1 as MDHEN and CDR2 as SYDVKM. Trimming cost V 8 bases and J 7 bases; bases outside gene matches: 13. There are 15 residues in the CDR3.

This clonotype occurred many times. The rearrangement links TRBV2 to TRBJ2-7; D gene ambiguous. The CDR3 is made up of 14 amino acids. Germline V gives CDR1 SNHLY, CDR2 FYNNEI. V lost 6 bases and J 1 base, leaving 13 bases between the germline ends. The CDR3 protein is CASRDGSYSYEQYF. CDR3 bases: TGTGCCAGCAGGGACGGAAGCTATTCCTACGAGCAGTACTTC.

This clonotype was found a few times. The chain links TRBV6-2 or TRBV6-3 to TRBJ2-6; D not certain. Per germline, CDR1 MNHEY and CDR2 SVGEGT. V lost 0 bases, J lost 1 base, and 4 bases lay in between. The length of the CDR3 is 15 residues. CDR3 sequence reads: CASSYSISGANVLTF. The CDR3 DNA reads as TGTGCCAGCAGTTACTCGATATCTGGGGCCAACGTCCTGACTTTC.

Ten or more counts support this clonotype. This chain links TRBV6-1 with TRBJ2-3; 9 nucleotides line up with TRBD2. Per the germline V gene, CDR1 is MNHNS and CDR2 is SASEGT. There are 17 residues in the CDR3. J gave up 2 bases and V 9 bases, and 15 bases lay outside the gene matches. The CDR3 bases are TGTGCCAGTAGCACATACGGGCTAGCGGGATTCACAGATACGCAGTATTTT. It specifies CASSTYGLAGFTDTQYF.

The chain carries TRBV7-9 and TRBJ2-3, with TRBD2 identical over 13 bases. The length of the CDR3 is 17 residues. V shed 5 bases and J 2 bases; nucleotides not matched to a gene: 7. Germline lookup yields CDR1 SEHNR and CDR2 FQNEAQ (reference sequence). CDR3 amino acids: CASSIAGTSGTTDTQYF. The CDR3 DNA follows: TGTGCCAGCAGCATCGCCGGGACTAGCGGGACCACAGATACGCAGTATTTT.

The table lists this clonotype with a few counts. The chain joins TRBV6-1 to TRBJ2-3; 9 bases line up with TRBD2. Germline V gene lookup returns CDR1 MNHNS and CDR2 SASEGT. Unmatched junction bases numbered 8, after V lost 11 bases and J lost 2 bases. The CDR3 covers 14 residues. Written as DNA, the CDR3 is TGTGCCGGATCGGCTAGCGGGACCACAGATACGCAGTATTTT. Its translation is CAGSASGTTDTQYF.

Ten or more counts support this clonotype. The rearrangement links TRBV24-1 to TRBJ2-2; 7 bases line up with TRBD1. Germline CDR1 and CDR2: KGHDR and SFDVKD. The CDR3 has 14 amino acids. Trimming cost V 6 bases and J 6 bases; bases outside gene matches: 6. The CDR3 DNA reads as TGTGCCACCAGTAGGACAGGCGGATCCGGGGAGCTGTTTTTT. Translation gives CATSRTGGSGELFF.

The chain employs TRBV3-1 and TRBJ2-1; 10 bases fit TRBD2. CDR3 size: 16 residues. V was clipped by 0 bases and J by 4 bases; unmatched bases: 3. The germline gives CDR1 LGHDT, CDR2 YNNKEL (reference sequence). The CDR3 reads CASSQDVLAGYNEQFF. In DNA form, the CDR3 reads TGTGCCAGCAGCCAAGATGTACTAGCGGGGTACAATGAGCAGTTCTTC.

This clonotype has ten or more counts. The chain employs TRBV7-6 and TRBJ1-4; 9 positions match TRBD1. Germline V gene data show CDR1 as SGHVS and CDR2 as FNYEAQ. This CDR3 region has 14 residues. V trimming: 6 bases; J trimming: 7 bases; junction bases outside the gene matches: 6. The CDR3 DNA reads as TGTGCCAGCAGGCAGGACAGGGGAGGTGAAAAACTGTTTTTT. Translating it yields CASRQDRGGEKLFF.

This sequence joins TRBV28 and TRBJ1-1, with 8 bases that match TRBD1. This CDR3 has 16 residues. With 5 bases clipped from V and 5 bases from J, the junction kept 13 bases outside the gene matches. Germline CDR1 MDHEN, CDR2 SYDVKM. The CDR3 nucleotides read TGTGCCAGCAGTACTATCGGACAGGGCGTTTATACTGAAGCTTTCTTT. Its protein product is CASSTIGQGVYTEAFF.

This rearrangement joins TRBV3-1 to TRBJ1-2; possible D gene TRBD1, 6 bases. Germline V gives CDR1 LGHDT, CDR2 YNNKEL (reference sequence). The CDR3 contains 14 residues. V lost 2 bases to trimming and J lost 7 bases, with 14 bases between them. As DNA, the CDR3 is TGTGCCAGCAGCCAACTGGCAGGGGAAACTGGCTACACCTTC. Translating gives CASSQLAGETGYTF.

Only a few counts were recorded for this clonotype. The CDR3 nucleotides read TGCAGCGTTGGGGTAGCGGTTAGCACAGATACGCAGTATTTT. This codes for CSVGVAVSTDTQYF. This sequence joins TRBV29-1 and TRBJ2-3; D is possibly TRBD2 (6 bases). CDR1 is SQVTM, CDR2 ANQGSEA, per germline. The CDR3 is 14 residues long. V was trimmed by 4 bases and J by 0 bases, leaving 11 bases between them.

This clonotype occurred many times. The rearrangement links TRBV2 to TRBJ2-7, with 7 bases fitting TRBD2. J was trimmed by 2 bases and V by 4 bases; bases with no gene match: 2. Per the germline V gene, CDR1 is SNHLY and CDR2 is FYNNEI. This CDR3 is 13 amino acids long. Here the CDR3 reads CASSGLATYEQYF. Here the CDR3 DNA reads TGTGCCAGCAGTGGACTAGCCACCTACGAGCAGTACTTC.

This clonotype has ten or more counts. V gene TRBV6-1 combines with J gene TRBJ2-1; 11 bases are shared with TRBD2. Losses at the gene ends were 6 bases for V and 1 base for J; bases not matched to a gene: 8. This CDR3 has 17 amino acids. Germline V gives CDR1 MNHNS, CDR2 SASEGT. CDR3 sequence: CASRSGTSGTSYNEQFF. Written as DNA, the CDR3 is TGTGCCAGCAGATCAGGGACTAGCGGCACTTCCTACAATGAGCAGTTCTTC.

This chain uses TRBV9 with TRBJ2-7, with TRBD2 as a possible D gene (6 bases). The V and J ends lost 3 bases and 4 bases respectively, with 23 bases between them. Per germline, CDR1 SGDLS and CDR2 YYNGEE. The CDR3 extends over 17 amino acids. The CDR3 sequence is CASSADLSGRFPYEQYF. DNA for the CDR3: TGTGCCAGCAGCGCGGACCTTAGTGGGAGGTTCCCATACGAGCAGTACTTC.

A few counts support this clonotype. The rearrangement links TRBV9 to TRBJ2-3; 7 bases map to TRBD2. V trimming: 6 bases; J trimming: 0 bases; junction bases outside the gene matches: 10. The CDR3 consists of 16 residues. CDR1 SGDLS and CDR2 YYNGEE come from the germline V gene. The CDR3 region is CASTTVGGSSTDTQYF. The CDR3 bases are TGTGCCAGCACCACTGTCGGGGGGTCAAGCACAGATACGCAGTATTTT.

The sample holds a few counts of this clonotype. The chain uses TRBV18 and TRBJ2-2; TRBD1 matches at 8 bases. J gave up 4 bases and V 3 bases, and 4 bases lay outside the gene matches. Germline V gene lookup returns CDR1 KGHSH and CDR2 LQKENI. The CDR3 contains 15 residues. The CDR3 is CASSPGTGPTGELFF. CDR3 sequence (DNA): TGTGCCAGCTCACCGGGGACAGGTCCCACCGGGGAGCTGTTTTTT.

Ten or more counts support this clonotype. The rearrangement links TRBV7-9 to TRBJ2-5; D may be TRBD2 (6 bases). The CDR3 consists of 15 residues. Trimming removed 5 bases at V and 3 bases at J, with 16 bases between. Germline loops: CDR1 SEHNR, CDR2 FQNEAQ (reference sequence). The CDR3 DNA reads TGTGCCAGCAGCCCCCCGGGACTGGAAGAAGAGACCCAGTACTTC. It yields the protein CASSPPGLEEETQYF.

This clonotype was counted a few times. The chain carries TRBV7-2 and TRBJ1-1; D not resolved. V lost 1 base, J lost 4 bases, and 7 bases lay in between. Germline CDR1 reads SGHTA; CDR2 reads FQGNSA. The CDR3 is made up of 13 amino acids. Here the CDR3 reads CASSLGYSTEAFF. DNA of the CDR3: TGTGCCAGCAGCTTAGGGTACAGCACTGAAGCTTTCTTT.

CDR3 DNA: TGTGCCAGCAGCTTGGCCAGGGGCGCATCCTACGAGCAGTACTTC. Translating gives CASSLARGASYEQYF. The chain combines TRBV5-4 with TRBJ2-7, with a possible D match to TRBD1 (6 bases). The CDR3 extends over 15 amino acids. Trimming took off 0 bases at V and 1 base at J, with 11 bases between the two ends. Germline V gene data show CDR1 as SGHNT and CDR2 as YYREEE (reference sequence). The whole variable domain, remainder taken from reference TRBV5-4 and TRBJ2-7, is ETGVTQSPTHLIKTRGQQVTLRCSSQSGHNTVSWYQQALGQGPQFIFQYYREEENGRGNFPPRFSGLQFPNYSSELNVNALELDDSALYLCASSLARGASYEQYFGPGTRLTVT.